This TCR beta chain came from a study of T-cell reconstitution after alpha-beta-depleted transplantation in children. Preparation of the TCRbeta library was carried out with unique molecular identifiers. From the PCR reads, TCRdb called clonotypes with MiXCR, one entry per CDR3 protein. Found here are 750,000 to 950,000 distinct CDR3 sequences, about 15% of them singletons; the top ten hold under 6%. The germline V gene has CDR1 SNHLY and CDR2 FYNNEI. Germline trimming cut 7 bases from V and 1 base from J; bases unmatched to any gene: 2. The CDR3 consists of 14 residues. This clonotype was counted only a few times.

The sample consisted of PBMCs, mostly from graft donor cells, taken 360 days after TCRalphabeta/CD19-depleted stem cell transplant. This TCR came from a male patient between 5 and 17 years old who had a stem cell transplant for acute lymphoblastic leukemia, so the T cells may come from the graft donor. The chain links TRBV2 to TRBJ2-1, with 9 bases aligning to TRBD1. CDR3 residues: CASKDRGSYNEQFF. The CDR3 nucleotides are TGTGCCAGCAAGGACAGGGGATCCTACAATGAGCAGTTCTTC.